The 10 T cell receptor beta chains below all came from one sample that was sequenced in a study of Ad26.COV2.S vaccination and SARS-CoV-2 variants. Treatment indicated: about 20 received Ad26.COV2.S at low or high dose, single or two shots; about 5 received placebo; per-sample allocation not given. All samples were drawn on day 63, counting from the first vaccine or placebo injection. The assay was immunoSEQ multiplex PCR, and TCRdb's table has in-frame clones only and misses some. In the table there are 290,000 or so clones, about 89% of which are singletons. The sample consisted of peripheral blood, taken in a trial of Ad26.COV2.S vaccine versus placebo. These receptors came from a person between 18 and 65 years old who received the Ad26.COV2.S COVID-19 vaccine or a placebo.

The chain employs TRBV13 and TRBJ2-2; no firm D call. This CDR3 spans 14 amino acids. Looked up from germline, CDR1 is PRHDT and CDR2 is FYEKMQ (reference sequence). The V end lost 8 bases, the J end lost 2 bases, and 12 bases lay between the germline ends. CDR3 DNA: TGTGCCAGCCGCCCGTCCGGAAACACCGGGGAGCTGTTTTTT. Encoded protein: CASRPSGNTGELFF.

This rearrangement joins TRBV9 to TRBJ2-5, with TRBD2 matching 11 bases. The CDR3 has 15 amino acids. The germline CDR1 and CDR2 sequences are SGDLS and YYNGEE. Trimming cost V 2 bases and J 5 bases; bases outside gene matches: 5. CDR3 amino acids: CASSVGTSGAETQYF. The CDR3 region has the DNA TGTGCCAGCAGCGTCGGGACTAGCGGTGCGGAGACCCAGTACTTC. The entire variable domain, with the rest obtained from reference TRBV9 and TRBJ2-5, is as follows: DSGVTQTPKHLITATGQRVTLRCSPRSGDLSVYWYQQSLDQGLQFLIQYYNGEERAKGNILERFSAQQFPDLHSELNLSSLELGDSALYFCASSVGTSGAETQYFGPGTRLLVL.

The J gene is TRBJ2-1, the V gene TRBV27; 8 positions agree with TRBD2. Germline loops: CDR1 MNHEY, CDR2 SMNVEV (reference sequence). CDR3 length equals 14 residues. With V trimmed by 6 bases and J by 9 bases, 10 bases remained unmatched. The CDR3: CASRGTRRGGEQFF. The CDR3 bases are TGTGCCAGCAGAGGGACTAGGCGAGGGGGTGAGCAGTTCTTC.

This chain connects TRBV3-1 (or the pseudogene TRBV3-2) to TRBJ2-1, with a weak D call TRBD2 (5 bases). Germline V gene data show CDR1 as LGHDT and CDR2 as YNNKEL (reference sequence). Trimming left V 4 bases short and J 3 bases short, with 13 bases between. The CDR3 covers 15 residues. CDR3 DNA: TGTGCCAGCAGCCCCTCTAGCACCGACTACAATGAGCAGTTCTTC. Residues: CASSPSSTDYNEQFF.

The chain is built from TRBV18 and TRBJ2-2, with 10 bases aligning to TRBD1. Trimming took 2 bases from V and 5 from J; bases not matched to a gene: 5. CDR3 length: 16 residues. The germline V gene encodes CDR1 KGHSH and CDR2 LQKENI. The CDR3 sequence is CASSPYRDRGTGELFF. DNA of the CDR3: TGTGCCAGCTCACCATACCGGGACAGGGGAACCGGGGAGCTGTTTTTT.

The chain links TRBV10-1 to TRBJ2-1, with 8 bases aligning to TRBD2. The length of the CDR3 is 16 residues. Germline loops: CDR1 WNHNN, CDR2 SYGVQD (reference sequence). Trimming removed 0 bases from V and 4 bases from J; junction bases left unmatched: 5. CDR3 bases: TGCGCCAGCAGTGAGTCGAGACTAGCGCCTTACAATGAGCAGTTCTTC. Translating gives CASSESRLAPYNEQFF.

The chain employs TRBV27 and TRBJ2-5; tentatively, D is TRBD1 (5 bases). Germline V gene lookup returns CDR1 MNHEY and CDR2 SMNVEV (reference sequence). Deletions cut 5 bases from V and 4 bases from J, with 11 bases between. There are 13 residues in the CDR3. This chain's CDR3 is CASSRRVRETQYF. As DNA, the CDR3 is TGTGCCAGCAGTCGCAGGGTTCGAGAGACCCAGTACTTC.

The genes are TRBV7-9 and TRBJ1-3; perhaps TRBD1 as D (6 bases). This CDR3 has 15 residues. CDR1 and CDR2 from the germline V gene are SEHNR and FQNEAQ (reference sequence). V lost 3 bases and J lost 1, with 10 bases in between. CDR3 amino acids: CASSFSGQSGNTIYF. CDR3 sequence (DNA): TGTGCCAGCAGCTTCAGCGGACAGTCTGGAAACACCATATATTTT.

The sample holds one count of this clone. The V call is TRBV30, the J call TRBJ2-1; 7 bases align to TRBD2. Per the germline V gene, CDR1 is GTSNPN and CDR2 is SVGIG (reference sequence). V lost 2 bases and J lost 5; bases outside the gene matches: 12. This CDR3 comprises 16 residues. The CDR3 sequence is CAWSNLVAGPHNEQFF. The CDR3 region has the DNA TGTGCCTGGAGTAATTTGGTAGCGGGCCCTCACAATGAGCAGTTCTTC.

The V call is TRBV7-9, the J call TRBJ1-1; D might be TRBD1 (5 bases). Germline assignment: CDR1 SEHNR and CDR2 FQNEAQ (reference sequence). Deletions cut 2 bases from V and 5 bases from J, with 12 bases between. The CDR3 extends over 14 amino acids. CDR3 sequence reads: CASSLQGVRTEAFF. The CDR3 DNA follows: TGTGCCAGCAGCTTACAAGGGGTTCGGACTGAAGCTTTCTTT.